One and the same sample provided the 25 T cell receptor beta chains below, sequenced in a study of blood T cell repertoires in COVID-19. Libraries were prepared by immunoSEQ multiplex PCR; TCRdb keeps only in-frame clonotypes and omits some of them. The sample has 250,000 to 350,000 clones, approximately 90% seen once. Sequenced: peripheral blood. The receptor set was obtained from a woman aged 50 to 60 who had recovered from COVID-19.

This clone was found once. The V and J genes are TRBV6-1 and TRBJ2-7; D perhaps matches TRBD2 (5 bases). V gave up 3 bases and J gave up 3 bases, with 15 bases separating them. Germline V lookup: CDR1 MNHNS, CDR2 SASEGT. This CDR3 contains 15 residues. The CDR3 reads CASSDYGNYLYEQYF. CDR3 in DNA: TGTGCCAGCAGTGATTACGGGAACTATCTCTACGAGCAGTACTTC.

The CDR3, as DNA: TGTGCCAGCAGACCGGGACAGGAACGTCAAGCTTTCTTT. It specifies CASRPGQERQAFF. This chain connects TRBV27 to TRBJ1-1, with TRBD1 matching 8 bases. This CDR3 has 13 residues. V dropped 6 bases and J dropped 9; count of bases not matched to a gene: 9. Germline-derived CDR1 and CDR2 are MNHEY and SMNVEV (reference sequence).

The V and J genes are TRBV5-5 and TRBJ1-1, with D possibly being TRBD1 (6 bases). Germline V gene sequence: CDR1 SGHKS, CDR2 YYEKEE (reference sequence). CDR3 size: 14 residues. Trimming cost V 2 bases and J 6 bases, with 14 bases left between them. For the CDR3, the DNA is TGTGCCAGCAGCTTCTCACAGGGAAGGCCTGAAGCTTTCTTT. The encoded protein is CASSFSQGRPEAFF.

The chain couples TRBV19 to TRBJ2-1; TRBD2 matches 7 bases. The germline V gene has CDR1 LNHDA and CDR2 SQIVND (reference sequence). Trimming removed 9 bases from V and 11 bases from J; junction bases left unmatched: 10. The CDR3 is 12 residues long. CDR3 in DNA: TGTGCCAGCGCGGGAGCCCAACGTCAGCAGTTCTTC. Translated: CASAGAQRQQFF.

V is TRBV2 and J is TRBJ2-7, with D possibly TRBD2 on 6 matching bases. Germline assignment: CDR1 SNHLY and CDR2 FYNNEI. V was trimmed by 9 bases and J by 5 bases, leaving 14 bases between them. CDR3 size: 12 residues. CDR3 protein: CASLRGGNEQYF. As DNA, the CDR3 is TGTGCCAGTCTTCGGGGAGGAAACGAGCAGTACTTC.

CDR3 residues: CASSLAANTEAFF. The CDR3 nucleotides read TGTGCCAGCAGCTTAGCAGCGAACACTGAAGCTTTCTTT. The chain uses TRBV11-1 and TRBJ1-1, with no clear D. The CDR3 covers 13 residues. Germline CDR1 SGHAT, CDR2 FQDESV (reference sequence). Trimming pared 0 bases from V and 1 base from J, leaving 3 bases between.

The chain recombines TRBV5-4 with TRBJ2-7, with D unresolved. Trimming shortened V by 2 bases and J by 4 bases, and 16 bases separated the two germline ends. Germline values: CDR1 SGHNT, CDR2 YYREEE (reference sequence). The CDR3 runs to 15 residues. The CDR3 DNA sequence: TGTGCCAGCAGCTTTCGGGTCCGAAATCATTACGAGCAGTACTTC. Translating gives CASSFRVRNHYEQYF. Supplemented by reference TRBV5-4 and TRBJ2-7, the full variable domain reads ETGVTQSPTHLIKTRGQQVTLRCSSQSGHNTVSWYQQALGQGPQFIFQYYREEENGRGNFPPRFSGLQFPNYSSELNVNALELDDSALYLCASSFRVRNHYEQYFGPGTRLTVT.

This clone was found once. The genes are TRBV19 and TRBJ2-3; D unclear. V shed 6 bases and J shed 3 bases, with 7 bases lying between them. The CDR3 covers 12 residues. Germline CDR1 and CDR2: LNHDA and SQIVND (reference sequence). Here the CDR3 DNA reads TGTGCCAGTAGGGGCCTAACAGATACGCAGTATTTT. Translating it yields CASRGLTDTQYF.

The chain has TRBV7-2 and TRBJ1-1; D remains unclear. The germline gives CDR1 SGHTA, CDR2 FQGNSA. The ends were cut back, 1 base at V and 1 base at J, with 7 bases in the middle. The CDR3 totals 14 residues. The CDR3 is CASSLDTGNTEAFF. As DNA, the CDR3 is TGTGCCAGCAGCTTAGATACGGGGAACACTGAAGCTTTCTTT.

The rearrangement joins TRBV3-1 (or the pseudogene TRBV3-2) to TRBJ2-7; 9 bases line up with TRBD2. The CDR3 spans 16 residues. Germline V gene lookup returns CDR1 LGHDT and CDR2 YNNKEL (reference sequence). V dropped 4 bases and J dropped 6; count of bases not matched to a gene: 13. As DNA, the CDR3 is TGTGCCAGCAGCCGCAGCCTTAGCGGGAGACTAAGCGAGCAGTACTTC. As protein: CASSRSLSGRLSEQYF.

The count of this clone is one. V is TRBV27 and J is TRBJ2-7; a possible D gene is TRBD1 (7 bases). The CDR3 totals 14 residues. The germline V gene has CDR1 MNHEY and CDR2 SMNVEV (reference sequence). V was pared by 3 bases and J by 2 bases, with 11 bases between. CDR3 nucleotide sequence: TGTGCCAGCAGTTTGTGGAGGGGGCCCTACGAGCAGTACTTC. Protein: CASSLWRGPYEQYF.

This chain connects TRBV14 to TRBJ2-2; 10 positions agree with TRBD2. The V gene end was trimmed by 4 bases and the J gene end by 7 bases; junction bases not matched to a gene: 15. The V gene's germline CDR1 is SGHDN and CDR2 FVKESK. The CDR3 has 18 amino acids. Here the CDR3 DNA reads TGTGCCAGCAGCCCCTGGACTAGCGGAGCCTTAGGGGGCGGGGAGCTGTTTTTT. Translated, it gives CASSPWTSGALGGGELFF.

V usage is TRBV5-4 and J usage is TRBJ1-2; TRBD1 agrees at 9 bases. The CDR3 consists of 13 residues. Germline CDR1 reads SGHNT; CDR2 reads YYREEE (reference sequence). Trimming took 4 bases from V and 6 from J; bases not matched to a gene: 4. As DNA, the CDR3 is TGTGCCAGCAGCGTACAGGGGGCGAATGGCTACACCTTC. This gives the protein CASSVQGANGYTF.

This chain joins TRBV6-5 and TRBJ2-3; TRBD2 agrees at 8 bases. This CDR3 region has 13 residues. J lost 3 bases, V lost 7 bases, and 3 bases had no gene match. CDR1 and CDR2 from the germline V gene are MNHEY and SVGAGI. CDR3 sequence (DNA): TGTGCCAGCAAGGCTAGCGGGACAGATACGCAGTATTTT. Translated: CASKASGTDTQYF.

V is TRBV29-1 and J is TRBJ2-3, with 8 bases that match TRBD1. Germline trimming cut 5 bases from V and 1 base from J; bases unmatched to any gene: 11. The CDR3 length is 16 residues. CDR1 is SQVTM and CDR2 is ANQGSEA in the germline V gene. The CDR3 region is CSVPGRGLVRTDTQYF. The CDR3 DNA sequence: TGCAGCGTTCCGGGCAGGGGGCTCGTCCGCACAGATACGCAGTATTTT.

The chain couples TRBV3-1 (or the pseudogene TRBV3-2) to TRBJ1-2; 8 positions agree with TRBD1. The CDR3 is 14 amino acids. CDR1 is LGHDT, CDR2 YNNKEL, per germline (reference sequence). J was trimmed by 3 bases and V by 5 bases; bases with no gene match: 5. The CDR3 DNA reads TGTGCCAGCAGCTTTGGACAGGGACACTATGGCTACACCTTC. Translated: CASSFGQGHYGYTF.

CDR3 amino acids: CSASFSPSDNEQFF. In DNA, the CDR3 is TGCAGTGCTAGTTTCTCACCGTCGGACAATGAGCAGTTCTTC. V usage is TRBV20-1 and J usage is TRBJ2-1; no definite D call. The V gene's germline CDR1 is DFQATT and CDR2 SNEGSKA (reference sequence). The V end lost 3 bases, the J end lost 5 bases, and 14 bases lay between the germline ends. The CDR3 is made up of 14 amino acids.

This CDR3 is CASSPLPQGLSIEQYF. The CDR3 DNA is TGTGCCAGCTCACCGCTCCCCCAGGGATTGTCGATCGAGCAGTACTTC. The chain has TRBV18 and TRBJ2-7; a possible D gene is TRBD1 (5 bases). The V gene's germline CDR1 is KGHSH and CDR2 LQKENI. The V and J ends lost 3 bases and 6 bases respectively, with 21 bases between them. The CDR3 is 16 residues long.

A few counts support this clone. The chain employs TRBV28 and TRBJ1-5; 7 bases are a match to TRBD1. The germline CDR1 and CDR2 sequences are MDHEN and SYDVKM. The CDR3 is 17 residues long. After removal of 1 base from V and 7 bases from J, the junction contained 13 bases not matched to a gene. CDR3 DNA sequence: TGTGCCAGCAGTTTATCGGCGGTGTCAGGGGGAGTACAGCCCCAGCATTTT. It yields the protein CASSLSAVSGGVQPQHF.

This chain links TRBV29-1 with TRBJ1-2, with D possibly being TRBD1 (5 bases). The germline CDR1 and CDR2 sequences are SQVTM and ANQGSEA. The CDR3 extends over 13 amino acids. Trimming stripped 7 bases from V and 6 bases from J, with 18 bases between. Here the CDR3 reads CSATRLGGDGYTF. CDR3 in DNA: TGCAGCGCCACACGACTCGGAGGGGATGGCTACACCTTC.

The chain has TRBV27 and TRBJ2-7; a possible D gene is TRBD1 (6 bases). Per the germline V gene, CDR1 is MNHEY and CDR2 is SMNVEV (reference sequence). The CDR3 extends over 15 amino acids. The V gene lost 6 bases and the J gene lost 0 bases, with 15 bases spanning the gap. CDR3 nucleotide sequence: TGTGCCAGCAGCTTTCTCGGGACATTCTCCTACGAGCAGTACTTC. This encodes CASSFLGTFSYEQYF.

V gene TRBV19 combines with J gene TRBJ2-1; the match to TRBD2 covers 9 bases. CDR3 length equals 16 residues. Germline V gene data show CDR1 as LNHDA and CDR2 as SQIVND (reference sequence). V was pared by 8 bases and J by 3 bases, with 11 bases of the junction left unmatched. Here the CDR3 reads CASGKAGGTFYNEQFF. For the CDR3, the DNA is TGTGCCAGTGGCAAGGCGGGAGGGACCTTCTACAATGAGCAGTTCTTC.

This chain connects TRBV6-6 to TRBJ2-1, with D possibly matching TRBD2 (5 bases). This CDR3 spans 14 amino acids. CDR1 and CDR2 from the germline V gene are MNHNY and SVGAGI (reference sequence). The V gene lost 7 bases and the J gene lost 8 bases, with 18 bases spanning the gap. CDR3 residues: CASIYGQAGDEQFF. CDR3 in DNA: TGTGCCAGCATTTATGGCCAGGCCGGGGATGAGCAGTTCTTC.

V usage is TRBV4-3 and J usage is TRBJ1-4, with D possibly TRBD1 on 6 matching bases. The CDR3 extends over 15 amino acids. V lost 0 bases, J lost 8 bases, and 13 bases lay in between. The germline gives CDR1 LGHNA, CDR2 YSLEER. CDR3 bases: TGCGCCAGCAGCCAAGAAGGCAGGGGAGGGGAAAAACTGTTTTTT. Its translation is CASSQEGRGGEKLFF.

This chain links TRBV7-2 with TRBJ2-7; D not certain. In germline, CDR1 is SGHTA, CDR2 FQGNSA. CDR3 length equals 13 residues. With 1 base removed from V and 7 bases from J, the gap between germline ends came to 11 bases. The DNA of the CDR3 is TGTGCCAGCAGCTTAGTGTTATCGAGAGAGCAGTACTTC. Protein: CASSLVLSREQYF.